These T cell receptor beta chains were read from a single sample in a study of cytomegalovirus exposure and HLA in healthy donors. The assay was immunoSEQ multiplex PCR, and TCRdb's table has in-frame clones only and misses some. This sample has over 150,000 clones, with about three quarters found just once. Sequenced: PBMCs. Source of these receptors: a woman in her 40s in good health and CMV-seropositive. Both conserved end residues are part of each CDR3. Fields, in order: J gene, clone size, V gene, D gene, CDR3 protein, CDR3 DNA. The D gene is left open where the match is weak. A row's size may be missing; if present it is once, few, many or a size class.

TRBJ2-3 - TRBV4-3 TRBD2 CASSKALAGGTDTQYF TGCGCCAGCAGCAAGGCACTAGCGGGGGGGACAGATACGCAGTATTTT
TRBJ2-7 once TRBV11-3 TRBD1 CASSLDPGQGNYEQYF TGTGCCAGCAGCTTAGATCCGGGACAGGGGAACTACGAGCAGTACTTC
TRBJ1-1 - TRBV5-6 TRBD1 CASSSTGGSNTEAFF TGTGCCAGCAGCTCTACAGGGGGCTCGAACACTGAAGCTTTCTTT
TRBJ2-1 - TRBV30 - CAWSVGGDNEQFF TGTGCCTGGAGTGTAGGAGGAGACAATGAGCAGTTCTTC
TRBJ1-5 once TRBV16 - CASSPRTEYQPQHF TGTGCCAGCAGCCCGCGGACAGAGTATCAGCCCCAGCATTTT
TRBJ1-1 once TRBV29-1 TRBD1 CSVPGQNQIEAFF TGCAGCGTCCCGGGACAGAACCAGATTGAAGCTTTCTTT
TRBJ2-2 - TRBV23-1 TRBD1 CASSLIATGGCTGELFF TGCGCCAGCAGTCTAATCGCGACAGGGGGCTGTACCGGGGAGCTGTTTTTT
TRBJ2-3 few TRBV10-3 TRBD2 CAISATSGARNTQYF TGTGCCATCAGTGCGACTAGCGGGGCCCGGAATACGCAGTATTTT
TRBJ2-2 - TRBV7-2 TRBD1 CASSHDWDRGRTGELFF TGTGCCAGCAGCCACGACTGGGACAGGGGTCGCACCGGGGAGCTGTTTTTT
TRBJ1-4 - TRBV19 TRBD1 CASSAQGVDEKLFF TGTGCCAGTAGTGCACAGGGGGTGGACGAAAAACTGTTTTTT
TRBJ2-2 - TRBV4-1 - CASSQEPGVNTGELFF TGCGCCAGCAGCCAAGAACCGGGGGTGAACACCGGGGAGCTGTTTTTT